Presented here are 30 T cell receptor beta chains from one specimen sequenced in a study of blood T cell repertoires in COVID-19. Libraries were prepared by immunoSEQ multiplex PCR; TCRdb keeps only in-frame clonotypes and omits some of them. The sample shows about 56,000 clones, 85% to 90% of them seen only once. The specimen was peripheral blood. These receptors came from a woman aged 55-69 years with COVID-19, enrolled during active disease.

This clone appeared once. The chain has TRBV12-3 or TRBV12-4 and TRBJ1-2; the D gene is possibly TRBD1 (5 bases). Trimming removed 3 bases from V and 4 bases from J, with 6 bases in between. This CDR3 has 12 residues. The CDR3 loop is CASSLTAYGYTF. CDR3 coding DNA: TGTGCCAGCAGTTTGACAGCCTATGGCTACACCTTC.

The V and J genes are TRBV27 and TRBJ2-3; no reliable D call. The germline V and J ends were trimmed by 6 bases and 5 bases, with 12 bases remaining between them. The CDR3 consists of 13 residues. Germline V gene lookup returns CDR1 MNHEY and CDR2 SMNVEV (reference sequence). CDR3 nucleotide sequence: TGTGCCAGCAGCCTAAAGGAGTTAGATACGCAGTATTTT. It encodes CASSLKELDTQYF.

A single count supports this clone. The chain is built from TRBV6-1 and TRBJ2-3; unclear D gene. CDR3 size: 15 residues. CDR1 MNHNS and CDR2 SASEGT come from the germline V gene. Trimming pared 1 base from V and 1 base from J, leaving 9 bases between. This chain's CDR3 is CASSEVVGRTDTQYF. The CDR3 DNA sequence: TGTGCCAGCAGTGAAGTGGTGGGCCGCACAGATACGCAGTATTTT.

This clone was observed a few times. The sample has other DNA sequences that encode this CDR3 too. The genes are TRBV7-2 and TRBJ2-7; 9 nucleotides align to TRBD1. Per the germline V gene, CDR1 is SGHTA and CDR2 is FQGNSA. The V and J ends lost 4 bases and 5 bases, in that order; junction bases with no gene match: 6. The CDR3 consists of 14 residues. The CDR3 here is CASSSVQGADEQYF. DNA for the CDR3: TGTGCCAGCAGCTCTGTACAGGGGGCGGACGAGCAGTACTTC.

This clone was counted a few times. The chain has TRBV28 and TRBJ2-7; 7 bases agree with TRBD1. The CDR3 has 12 amino acids. Germline V lookup: CDR1 MDHEN, CDR2 SYDVKM. V gave up 3 bases and J gave up 5 bases; unmatched junction bases: 1. The CDR3 DNA is TGTGCCAGCAGTTTGGACAGGCACGAGCAGTACTTC. Translation: CASSLDRHEQYF.

The chain couples TRBV4-1 to TRBJ2-1; possible D gene TRBD2, 5 bases. CDR1 and CDR2 (germline): MGHRA, YSYEKL. Trimming took 1 base from V and 8 from J, leaving 9 bases between them. This CDR3 is 13 amino acids long. The CDR3 bases are TGCGCCAGCAGCCAAGTACTAGGATATGAGCAGTTCTTC. Translated: CASSQVLGYEQFF.

The V and J genes are TRBV13 and TRBJ2-5; 12 nucleotides line up with TRBD2. The germline CDR1 and CDR2 sequences are PRHDT and FYEKMQ (reference sequence). The CDR3 covers 15 residues. Trimming cost V 4 bases and J 3 bases; bases outside gene matches: 3. CDR3 region: CASSSSGGAKETQYF. The CDR3 DNA reads as TGTGCCAGCAGCTCTAGCGGGGGGGCAAAAGAGACCCAGTACTTC.

CDR3 residues: CSASLLAGELRDTQYF. CDR3 nucleotides: TGCAGTGCTAGTCTACTAGCGGGAGAACTAAGAGATACGCAGTATTTT. The chain combines TRBV20-1 with TRBJ2-3; 11 positions match TRBD2. The CDR3 extends over 16 amino acids. Looked up from germline, CDR1 is DFQATT and CDR2 is SNEGSKA (reference sequence). V dropped 3 bases and J dropped 5; count of bases not matched to a gene: 10.

The chain combines TRBV28 with TRBJ1-4; D is possibly TRBD1 (6 bases). The length of the CDR3 is 14 residues. Germline values: CDR1 MDHEN, CDR2 SYDVKM. The ends were cut back, 4 bases at V and 10 bases at J, with 16 bases in the middle. CDR3 sequence (DNA): TGTGCCAGCAGTTCACAGGGACCGAGGGGAAAACTGTTTTTT. This sequence encodes CASSSQGPRGKLFF. The whole variable domain, filled in from reference TRBV28 and TRBJ1-4, reads DVKVTQSSRYLVKRTGEKVFLECVQDMDHENMFWYRQDPGLGLRLIYFSYDVKMKEKGDIPEGYSVSREKKERFSLILESASTNQTSMYLCASSSQGPRGKLFFGSGTQLSVL.

This rearrangement joins TRBV6-4 to TRBJ2-1, with D possibly TRBD2 on 7 matching bases. Per germline, CDR1 MRHNA and CDR2 SNTAGT. The CDR3 extends over 15 amino acids. V was cut by 5 bases and J by 5 bases, with 16 bases left in between. CDR3 DNA: TGTGCCAGCAGTCCCCTCAGGGGAGGGAACAATGAGCAGTTCTTC. It encodes CASSPLRGGNNEQFF.

The chain couples TRBV5-1 to TRBJ1-1; 11 nucleotides align to TRBD1. Germline CDR1 reads SGHRS; CDR2 reads YFSETQ. The V and J ends lost 4 bases and 3 bases, in that order; junction bases with no gene match: 2. The CDR3 is made up of 14 amino acids. In DNA form, the CDR3 reads TGCGCCAGCAGCGCGGGACAGGGGGACACTGAAGCTTTCTTT. This codes for CASSAGQGDTEAFF.

In its sample, this clone was seen once. The chain couples TRBV28 to TRBJ2-7; 12 bases map to TRBD2. This CDR3 region has 14 residues. Germline V gene data show CDR1 as MDHEN and CDR2 as SYDVKM. V was pared by 1 base and J by 8 bases, with 3 bases of the junction left unmatched. CDR3 coding DNA: TGTGCCAGCAGTTTATTGACTAGCGGGAGACAGCAGTACTTC. Its translation is CASSLLTSGRQQYF.

J is TRBJ1-5 and V is TRBV7-9; weak D call: TRBD1 (6 bases). The CDR3 spans 16 residues. Germline V gives CDR1 SEHNR, CDR2 FQNEAQ (reference sequence). The V end was cut by 5 bases, the J end by 3 bases, with 17 bases between. The DNA for the CDR3 is TGTGCCAGCAGCGACGGGACACGGGGTTACAATCAGCCCCAGCATTTT. It translates to CASSDGTRGYNQPQHF.

The chain couples TRBV2 to TRBJ2-1; D may be TRBD2 (6 bases). Germline CDR1 reads SNHLY; CDR2 reads FYNNEI. The CDR3 length is 17 residues. V shed 6 bases and J shed 9 bases, with 27 bases lying between them. The CDR3 coding sequence is TGTGCCAGCAGCGGATTAGGAGGGACTTTCCCCGCGGCTGAGCAGTTCTTC. Translated, it gives CASSGLGGTFPAAEQFF.

The genes are TRBV4-3 and TRBJ1-6; D ambiguous. Trimming took off 0 bases at V and 0 bases at J, with 6 bases between the two ends. Germline V gene data show CDR1 as LGHNA and CDR2 as YSLEER. The CDR3 has 16 amino acids. The CDR3 DNA reads TGCGCCAGCAGCCAAGAGCACAGCTCCTATAATTCACCCCTCCACTTT. Amino acid sequence: CASSQEHSSYNSPLHF.

J is TRBJ2-7 and V is TRBV28; 8 bases agree with TRBD1. The length of the CDR3 is 14 residues. V was clipped by 6 bases and J by 2 bases; unmatched bases: 6. The germline V gene encodes CDR1 MDHEN and CDR2 SYDVKM. The CDR3 DNA reads TGTGCCAGCAGACCTACAGGGGGTCCCTACGAGCAGTACTTC. It yields the protein CASRPTGGPYEQYF.

As to this clone: At the DNA level, this CDR3 is encoded by other sequences in the same sample as well. This chain connects TRBV28 to TRBJ2-5; TRBD1 agrees at 7 bases. V gave up 4 bases and J gave up 1 base; unmatched junction bases: 6. Germline V gene sequence: CDR1 MDHEN, CDR2 SYDVKM. This CDR3 is 15 amino acids long. CDR3 sequence reads: CASSSSGTVQETQYF. The CDR3 DNA reads TGTGCCAGCAGTTCGTCAGGGACAGTCCAAGAGACCCAGTACTTC.

This sequence joins TRBV19 and TRBJ2-7; TRBD1 matches 9 bases. The CDR3 runs 14 residues. V shed 5 bases and J 4 bases; nucleotides not matched to a gene: 6. The germline V gene encodes CDR1 LNHDA and CDR2 SQIVND (reference sequence). The CDR3 reads CASSSGQGKYEQYF. In DNA form, the CDR3 reads TGTGCCAGTAGTTCCGGACAGGGGAAGTACGAGCAGTACTTC.

This sequence joins TRBV18 and TRBJ1-2; 10 positions match TRBD1. J gave up 0 bases and V 5 bases, and 3 bases lay outside the gene matches. There are 15 residues in the CDR3. The germline gives CDR1 KGHSH, CDR2 LQKENI. In nucleotides, the CDR3 is TGTGCCAGCTCATCTGGACAGGGGGCTAACTATGGCTACACCTTC. As protein: CASSSGQGANYGYTF.

The chain carries TRBV7-9 and TRBJ2-5; possibly TRBD1 for D (5 bases). This CDR3 is built from 13 residues. Per germline, CDR1 SEHNR and CDR2 FQNEAQ (reference sequence). Trimming took 1 base from V and 5 from J, leaving 8 bases between them. In nucleotides, the CDR3 is TGTGCCAGCAGCTTAGGGACAACTGAGACCCAGTACTTC. This translates into CASSLGTTETQYF.

The rearrangement links TRBV6-5 to TRBJ2-2, with TRBD1 identical over 8 bases. This CDR3 is built from 15 residues. J lost 4 bases, V lost 8 bases, and 9 bases had no gene match. CDR1 and CDR2 from the germline V gene are MNHEY and SVGAGI. The CDR3 DNA reads TGTGCCAGCGCCATTCAGGGGGCGACCACCGGGGAGCTGTTTTTT. This encodes CASAIQGATTGELFF.

J is TRBJ1-5 and V is TRBV4-1, with TRBD1 identical over 7 bases. Germline V gene lookup returns CDR1 MGHRA and CDR2 YSYEKL. This CDR3 is 15 amino acids long. V was pared by 2 bases and J by 6 bases, with 7 bases of the junction left unmatched. In DNA form, the CDR3 reads TGCGCCAGCAGCCAACTCGACAGGGATAGTCAGCCCCAGCATTTT. Its protein is CASSQLDRDSQPQHF.

The chain uses TRBV5-6 and TRBJ1-1; 7 bases are a match to TRBD1. Germline V CDR1 and CDR2: SGHDT, YYEEEE. J was trimmed by 9 bases and V by 4 bases; bases with no gene match: 12. The CDR3 contains 14 residues. The CDR3 coding sequence is TGTGCCAGCAGCGATAATTCAGGGGGAAGGAAAGCTTTCTTT. Protein: CASSDNSGGRKAFF.

The chain carries TRBV14 and TRBJ2-2, with D perhaps TRBD1 (5 bases). V was cut by 1 base and J by 6 bases, with 6 bases left in between. The CDR3 is made up of 13 amino acids. Per the germline V gene, CDR1 is SGHDN and CDR2 is FVKESK. The CDR3 region is CASSQGRAGELFF. CDR3 DNA sequence: TGTGCCAGCAGCCAAGGCAGGGCCGGGGAGCTGTTTTTT.

This clone was found a few times. The V gene is TRBV11-3, the J gene TRBJ1-6, with a possible D match to TRBD1 (6 bases). Trimming cost V 5 bases and J 8 bases, with 10 bases left between them. From germline, CDR1 is SGHNT and CDR2 YENEEA. The CDR3 runs to 13 residues. In nucleotides, the CDR3 is TGTGCCAGCAGCCAGAACAGGGATTCACCCCTCCACTTT. It encodes CASSQNRDSPLHF.

The chain employs TRBV7-9 and TRBJ1-1, with 7 bases aligning to TRBD1. V shed 4 bases and J 0 bases; nucleotides not matched to a gene: 5. The CDR3 is 15 residues long. CDR1 is SEHNR, CDR2 FQNEAQ, per germline (reference sequence). The DNA for the CDR3 is TGTGCCAGCAGCTCTCGACAGGGCATGAACACTGAAGCTTTCTTT. Its protein product is CASSSRQGMNTEAFF.

The chain employs TRBV5-3 and TRBJ2-7; 8 nucleotides align to TRBD1. TRBV5-3 is an ORF, and what it does is uncertain. J lost 0 bases, V lost 2 bases, and 7 bases had no gene match. The CDR3 loop spans 16 amino acids. The DNA for the CDR3 is TGTGCCAGAAGCTTTACTGACAGGGGATTCTCCTACGAGCAGTACTTC. It yields the protein CARSFTDRGFSYEQYF.

The chain carries TRBV27 and TRBJ2-1, with TRBD2 matching 8 bases. CDR1 MNHEY and CDR2 SMNVEV come from the germline V gene (reference sequence). Trimming at V came to 6 bases and at J to 6 bases, leaving 10 bases not matched to a gene. This CDR3 is built from 15 residues. CDR3 residues: CASSPTSAILNEQFF. CDR3 in DNA: TGTGCCAGCAGCCCGACTAGCGCTATACTCAATGAGCAGTTCTTC.

V usage is TRBV7-8 and J usage is TRBJ1-2, with a tentative D call TRBD1 (5 bases). CDR3 length equals 14 residues. Germline CDR1 and CDR2: SGHVS and FQNEAQ. V dropped 5 bases and J dropped 4 bases, with 14 bases sitting between them. In nucleotides, the CDR3 is TGTGCCAGCAGCCCTATGACAGTCATCTATGGCTACACCTTC. Translating gives CASSPMTVIYGYTF.

The gene calls are TRBV9 and TRBJ2-7; 7 bases are a match to TRBD1. V shed 4 bases, J shed 3 bases, and the junction held 19 bases outside the gene matches. The germline CDR1 and CDR2 sequences are SGDLS and YYNGEE. This CDR3 is built from 18 residues. For the CDR3, the DNA is TGTGCCAGCAGCCTAGGGACAGCCTCTTGGGACGTTGTCTACGAGCAGTACTTC. It translates to CASSLGTASWDVVYEQYF.